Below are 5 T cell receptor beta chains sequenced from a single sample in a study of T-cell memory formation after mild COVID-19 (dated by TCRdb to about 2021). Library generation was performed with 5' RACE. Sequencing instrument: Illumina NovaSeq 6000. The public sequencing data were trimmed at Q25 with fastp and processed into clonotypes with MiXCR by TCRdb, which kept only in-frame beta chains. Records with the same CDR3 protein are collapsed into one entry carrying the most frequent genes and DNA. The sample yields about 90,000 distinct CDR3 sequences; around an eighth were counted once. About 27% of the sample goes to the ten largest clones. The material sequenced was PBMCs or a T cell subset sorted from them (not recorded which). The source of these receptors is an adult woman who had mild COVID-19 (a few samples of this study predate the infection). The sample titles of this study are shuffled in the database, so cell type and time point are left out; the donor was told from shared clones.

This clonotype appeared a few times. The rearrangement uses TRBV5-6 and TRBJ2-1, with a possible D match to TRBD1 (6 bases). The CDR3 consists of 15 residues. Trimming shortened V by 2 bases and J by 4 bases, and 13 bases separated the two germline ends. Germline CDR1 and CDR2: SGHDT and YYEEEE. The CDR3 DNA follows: TGTGCCAGCAGCTTAGGGGCAGGGGAGTACAATGAGCAGTTCTTC. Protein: CASSLGAGEYNEQFF.

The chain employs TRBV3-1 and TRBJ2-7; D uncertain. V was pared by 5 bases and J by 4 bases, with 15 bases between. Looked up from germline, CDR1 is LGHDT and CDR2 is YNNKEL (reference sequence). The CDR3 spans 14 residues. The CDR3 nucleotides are TGTGCCAGCAGCTCCAGGCCAGAAGGGTACGAGCAGTACTTC. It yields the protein CASSSRPEGYEQYF.

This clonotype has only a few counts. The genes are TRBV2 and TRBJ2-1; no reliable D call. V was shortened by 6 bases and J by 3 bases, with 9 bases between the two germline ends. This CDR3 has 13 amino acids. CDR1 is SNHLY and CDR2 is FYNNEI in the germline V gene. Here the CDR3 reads CASRPTNYNEQFF. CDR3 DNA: TGTGCCAGCAGGCCGACAAACTACAATGAGCAGTTCTTC. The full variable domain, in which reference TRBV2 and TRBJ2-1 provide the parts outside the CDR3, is EPEVTQTPSHQVTQMGQEVILRCVPISNHLYFYWYRQILGQKVEFLVSFYNNEISEKSEIFDDQFSVERPDGSNFTLKIRSTKLEDSAMYFCASRPTNYNEQFFGPGTRLTVL.

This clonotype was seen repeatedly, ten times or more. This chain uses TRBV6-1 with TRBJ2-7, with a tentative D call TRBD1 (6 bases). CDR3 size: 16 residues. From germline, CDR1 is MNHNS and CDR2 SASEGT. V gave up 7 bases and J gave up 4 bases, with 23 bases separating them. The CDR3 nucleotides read TGTGCCAGCATCGACCTTAGTACAGGGTATTATTACGAGCAGTACTTC. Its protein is CASIDLSTGYYYEQYF.

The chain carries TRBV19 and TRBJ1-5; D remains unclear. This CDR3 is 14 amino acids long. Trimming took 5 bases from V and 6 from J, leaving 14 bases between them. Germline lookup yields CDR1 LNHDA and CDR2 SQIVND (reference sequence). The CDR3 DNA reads TGTGCCAGTAGTGTAAAAGTGGTGGGTCAGCCCCAGCATTTT. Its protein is CASSVKVVGQPQHF.